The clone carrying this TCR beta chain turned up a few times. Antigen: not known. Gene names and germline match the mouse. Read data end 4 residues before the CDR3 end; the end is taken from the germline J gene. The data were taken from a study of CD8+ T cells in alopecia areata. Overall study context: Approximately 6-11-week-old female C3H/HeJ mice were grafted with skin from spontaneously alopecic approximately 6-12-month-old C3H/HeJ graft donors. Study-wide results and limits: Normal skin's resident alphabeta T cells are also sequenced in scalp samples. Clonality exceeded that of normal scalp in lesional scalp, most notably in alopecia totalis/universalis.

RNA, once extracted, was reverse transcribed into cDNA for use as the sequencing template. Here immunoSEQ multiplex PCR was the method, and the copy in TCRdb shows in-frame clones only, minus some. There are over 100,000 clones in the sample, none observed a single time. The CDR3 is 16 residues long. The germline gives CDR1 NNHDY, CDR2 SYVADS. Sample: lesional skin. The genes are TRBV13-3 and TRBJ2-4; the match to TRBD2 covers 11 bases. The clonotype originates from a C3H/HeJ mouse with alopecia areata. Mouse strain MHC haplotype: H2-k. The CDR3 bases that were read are TGTGCCAGCAGTGACAACTGGGGGGGCGCGGAAAAC. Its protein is CASSDNWGGAEN. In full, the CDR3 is CASSDNWGGAENTLYF.